This paragraph reports one T cell receptor beta chain. The germline V gene has CDR1 SGDLS and CDR2 YYNGEE. The CDR3 sequence is 15 residues long. V was pared by 4 bases and J by 7 bases, with 9 bases of the junction left unmatched. The sample belongs to a study of cytomegalovirus exposure and HLA in healthy donors. PCR was performed using 60 Vbeta and 13 Jbeta primers. The data were produced by immunoSEQ multiplex PCR, yet TCRdb's version contains in-frame clones alone and is incomplete. The sample includes around 21,000 clones, around 77% seen only once; the top ten take around 7%. The source is a man aged 55 to 70 in good health and CMV-seronegative. The material sequenced was PBMCs. The V call is TRBV9, the J call TRBJ1-4, with 8 bases fitting TRBD1. CDR3 residues: CASSPRQGSGEKLFF. DNA for the CDR3: TGTGCCAGCAGCCCACGACAGGGGTCCGGTGAAAAACTGTTTTTT.